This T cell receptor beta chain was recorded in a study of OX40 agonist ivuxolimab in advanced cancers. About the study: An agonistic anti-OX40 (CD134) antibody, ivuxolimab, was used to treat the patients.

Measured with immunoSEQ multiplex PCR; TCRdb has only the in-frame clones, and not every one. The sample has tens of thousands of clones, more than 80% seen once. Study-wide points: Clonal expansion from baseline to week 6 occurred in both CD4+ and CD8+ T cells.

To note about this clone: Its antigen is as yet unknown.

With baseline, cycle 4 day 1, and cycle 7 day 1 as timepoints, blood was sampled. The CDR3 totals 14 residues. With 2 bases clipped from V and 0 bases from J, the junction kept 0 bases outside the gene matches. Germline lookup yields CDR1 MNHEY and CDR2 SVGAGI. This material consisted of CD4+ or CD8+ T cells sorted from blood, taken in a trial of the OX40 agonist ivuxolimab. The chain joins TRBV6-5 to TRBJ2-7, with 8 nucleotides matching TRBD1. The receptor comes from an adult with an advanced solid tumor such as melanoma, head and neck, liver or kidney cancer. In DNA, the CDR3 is TGTGCCAGCAGTTACGGACAGGGCTCCTACGAGCAGTACTTC. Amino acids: CASSYGQGSYEQYF.